Below are 30 T cell receptor beta chains sequenced from a single sample in a study of blood T cell repertoires in COVID-19. The protocol was immunoSEQ multiplex PCR, while the TCRdb copy is restricted to in-frame clones and leaves out a portion. The sample has 37,000 or so clones; roughly 78% are singletons. Sequenced sample: peripheral blood. These receptors were taken from a man aged 60 to 69 with acute or convalescent COVID-19.

This clone appeared a single time. The gene calls are TRBV7-8 and TRBJ1-4; no firm D call. Trimming took 2 bases from V and 3 from J, leaving 16 bases between them. The CDR3 covers 17 residues. Germline assignment: CDR1 SGHVS and CDR2 FQNEAQ. The CDR3, as DNA: TGTGCCAGCAGCTTATGGAGCTCTATGCGGGCTAATGAAAAACTGTTTTTT. Protein product: CASSLWSSMRANEKLFF.

This chain joins TRBV19 and TRBJ2-5; TRBD2 matches at 10 bases. This CDR3 has 15 amino acids. Germline V CDR1 and CDR2: LNHDA, SQIVND (reference sequence). The V segment lost 1 base and the J segment 5 bases; nucleotides outside the gene matches: 4. The CDR3 region has the DNA TGTGCCAGTAGTATAGGGGGGACTAGCGATGAGACCCAGTACTTC. Translation gives CASSIGGTSDETQYF.

The genes are TRBV6-6 and TRBJ1-3; 9 nucleotides line up with TRBD1. This CDR3 has 15 residues. The germline gives CDR1 MNHNY, CDR2 SVGAGI (reference sequence). V was clipped by 7 bases and J by 3 bases; unmatched bases: 7. CDR3 sequence (DNA): TGTGCCAGCAACTCCGGGACAGGGTTTGGAAACACCATATATTTT. Its translation is CASNSGTGFGNTIYF.

The V call is TRBV6-6, the J call TRBJ1-2; 7 bases match TRBD1. Unmatched junction bases numbered 1, after V lost 4 bases and J lost 2 bases. Germline values: CDR1 MNHNY, CDR2 SVGAGI (reference sequence). The CDR3 has 13 amino acids. Here the CDR3 reads CASSSTGNYGYTF. CDR3 DNA: TGTGCCAGCAGTTCGACAGGGAACTATGGCTACACCTTC.

J is TRBJ2-1 and V is TRBV24-1, with TRBD1 matching 7 bases. J was trimmed by 3 bases and V by 10 bases; bases with no gene match: 5. Per the germline V gene, CDR1 is KGHDR and CDR2 is SFDVKD. The CDR3 runs 13 residues. DNA for the CDR3: TGTGCCACTTCGGACAGGATCTACAATGAGCAGTTCTTC. It codes for CATSDRIYNEQFF.

A single count supports this clone. The chain recombines TRBV11-2 with TRBJ2-5; D gene unclear. This CDR3 has 13 amino acids. V lost 4 bases and J lost 2, with 8 bases in between. Germline loops: CDR1 SGHAT, CDR2 FQNNGV. Written as DNA, the CDR3 is TGTGCCAGCAGCTATAGCAGTCAAGAGACCCAGTACTTC. Residues: CASSYSSQETQYF.

The chain is built from TRBV7-2 and TRBJ2-7; 7 nucleotides agree with TRBD2. From germline, CDR1 is SGHTA and CDR2 FQGNSA. CDR3 length: 14 amino acids. CDR3 bases: TGTGCGAGTTTGCCCACTAGCGTCTCCTACGAGCAGTACTTC. The encoded protein is CASLPTSVSYEQYF.

The chain links TRBV10-3 to TRBJ1-2; no clear D. With 4 bases removed from V and 4 bases from J, the gap between germline ends came to 10 bases. Germline V gene lookup returns CDR1 ENHRY and CDR2 SYGVKD. The CDR3 extends over 13 amino acids. The CDR3 bases are TGTGCCATCAGTGGTGTCAACTCCTATGGCTACACCTTC. Protein: CAISGVNSYGYTF.

The chain combines TRBV28 with TRBJ2-6; weak D call: TRBD1 (7 bases). Germline values: CDR1 MDHEN, CDR2 SYDVKM. Trimming removed 5 bases from V and 0 bases from J, with 14 bases in between. The CDR3 has 17 amino acids. The CDR3 protein is CASSPTGTFSGANVLTF. The CDR3 DNA is TGTGCCAGCAGTCCGACAGGGACTTTCTCTGGGGCCAACGTCCTGACTTTC.

This clone was observed a single time. The chain recombines TRBV4-3 with TRBJ2-7, with 7 positions matching TRBD1. The CDR3 sequence is 14 residues long. Germline V gene data show CDR1 as LGHNA and CDR2 as YSLEER. V shed 8 bases, J shed 7 bases, and the junction held 14 bases outside the gene matches. The CDR3 protein is CASWTGLVKCEQYF. The CDR3 nucleotides read TGCGCCAGCTGGACAGGACTTGTGAAGTGTGAGCAGTACTTC.

This clone was seen just once. The V call is TRBV7-8, the J call TRBJ2-7; TRBD2 agrees at 8 bases. V gave up 1 base and J gave up 5 bases; unmatched junction bases: 1. The CDR3 totals 13 residues. CDR1 SGHVS and CDR2 FQNEAQ come from the germline V gene. Here the CDR3 DNA reads TGTGCCAGCAGCTTAGGGACTAGCCACGAGCAGTACTTC. Translated, it gives CASSLGTSHEQYF.

This chain uses TRBV4-1 with TRBJ2-2; 10 nucleotides match TRBD1. Trimming removed 5 bases from V and 4 bases from J; junction bases left unmatched: 4. Per the germline V gene, CDR1 is MGHRA and CDR2 is YSYEKL. There are 15 residues in the CDR3. This CDR3 is CASSVGTGVTGELFF. For the CDR3, the DNA is TGCGCCAGCAGCGTAGGGACAGGGGTCACCGGGGAGCTGTTTTTT.

This chain links TRBV4-1 with TRBJ2-3; D might be TRBD2 (6 bases). The CDR3 runs 16 residues. Trimming cost V 3 bases and J 2 bases, with 15 bases left between them. Looked up from germline, CDR1 is MGHRA and CDR2 is YSYEKL. The CDR3: CASSHISGPTTDTQYF. CDR3 bases: TGCGCCAGCAGCCATATAAGCGGGCCAACCACAGATACGCAGTATTTT.

This chain joins TRBV27 and TRBJ2-1; 9 bases match TRBD2. Germline assignment: CDR1 MNHEY and CDR2 SMNVEV (reference sequence). The V segment lost 4 bases and the J segment 6 bases; nucleotides outside the gene matches: 10. The length of the CDR3 is 16 residues. This CDR3 reads CASSSLAGLARNEQFF. CDR3 nucleotides: TGTGCCAGCAGTTCATTAGCGGGACTAGCACGCAATGAGCAGTTCTTC.

The V gene is TRBV10-3, the J gene TRBJ1-1, with D uncertain. The germline V gene has CDR1 ENHRY and CDR2 SYGVKD. Trimming shortened V by 3 bases and J by 4 bases, and 6 bases separated the two germline ends. CDR3 length equals 12 residues. The CDR3 DNA reads TGTGCCATCAGTGAAGGCGGCACTGAAGCTTTCTTT. Protein product: CAISEGGTEAFF.

V gene TRBV4-2 combines with J gene TRBJ1-4; D remains ambiguous. Between the trimmed V and J ends, which lost 1 base and 2 bases, there was a span of 8 bases. Germline V CDR1 and CDR2: LGHNA, YNFKEQ. The CDR3 consists of 15 residues. CDR3 protein: CASSQGAATNEKLFF. The DNA of the CDR3 is TGTGCCAGCAGCCAAGGGGCCGCCACTAATGAAAAACTGTTTTTT.

The V call is TRBV12-3 or TRBV12-4, the J call TRBJ2-7; a possible D gene is TRBD2 (6 bases). CDR3 size: 13 residues. V was clipped by 8 bases and J by 6 bases, with 17 bases between them. This CDR3 is CASRYREASEQYF. The CDR3, as DNA: TGTGCCAGCCGTTATAGGGAGGCATCCGAGCAGTACTTC.

The rearrangement uses TRBV3-1 (or the pseudogene TRBV3-2) and TRBJ2-7; D gene unclear. Germline V gene data show CDR1 as LGHDT and CDR2 as YNNKEL (reference sequence). V was shortened by 5 bases and J by 3 bases, with 17 bases between the two germline ends. This CDR3 is 15 amino acids long. The CDR3, as DNA: TGTGCCAGCAGCGAACGGATAAGCGAAAACTACGAGCAGTACTTC. Translation gives CASSERISENYEQYF.

V is TRBV6-2 or TRBV6-3 and J is TRBJ2-2; perhaps TRBD2 as D (6 bases). Trimming removed 2 bases at V and 0 bases at J, with 10 bases between. This CDR3 has 16 residues. CDR1 and CDR2 from the germline V gene are MNHEY and SVGEGT. This chain's CDR3 is CASSYPSGSNTGELFF. The CDR3 DNA sequence: TGTGCCAGCAGTTACCCCAGCGGGTCGAACACCGGGGAGCTGTTTTTT.

The genes are TRBV2 and TRBJ2-1, with a tentative D call TRBD2 (6 bases). The CDR3 length is 13 residues. V shed 6 bases and J shed 10 bases, with 16 bases lying between them. Germline V CDR1 and CDR2: SNHLY, FYNNEI. CDR3 nucleotide sequence: TGTGCCAGCAGGTCGGGAGTAACAAGGGAGCAGTTCTTC. Translated: CASRSGVTREQFF.

The genes are TRBV11-3 and TRBJ2-1; the match to TRBD2 covers 9 bases. CDR3 length: 15 amino acids. The trim removed 5 bases at V and 4 bases at J, leaving 6 bases unmatched. Germline V gene sequence: CDR1 SGHNT, CDR2 YENEEA. The CDR3 sequence is CASSHGTSLYNEQFF. The CDR3 DNA reads as TGTGCCAGCAGCCATGGGACTAGCTTGTACAATGAGCAGTTCTTC. The whole variable domain, remainder taken from reference TRBV11-3 and TRBJ2-1, is EAGVVQSPRYKIIEKKQPVAFWCNPISGHNTLYWYLQNLGQGPELLIRYENEEAVDDSQLPKDRFSAERLKGVDSTLKIQPAELGDSAVYLCASSHGTSLYNEQFFGPGTRLTVL.

V gene TRBV5-5 combines with J gene TRBJ2-7, with TRBD2 as a possible D gene (5 bases). Trimming took 4 bases from V and 4 from J, leaving 18 bases between them. The CDR3 extends over 15 amino acids. Germline V CDR1 and CDR2: SGHKS, YYEKEE (reference sequence). CDR3 bases: TGTGCCAGCAGCCTTGGAATCGTCGGCGGGTACGAGCAGTACTTC. This translates into CASSLGIVGGYEQYF.

The chain carries TRBV11-2 and TRBJ2-3; 11 positions match TRBD2. With V trimmed by 2 bases and J by 1 base, 5 bases remained unmatched. CDR3 size: 17 residues. The germline V gene has CDR1 SGHAT and CDR2 FQNNGV. CDR3 sequence (DNA): TGTGCCAGCAGCTTAACCCCACTAGCGGGAGGCACAGATACGCAGTATTTT. It translates to CASSLTPLAGGTDTQYF.

This clone was seen a handful of times. This chain connects TRBV4-1 to TRBJ2-7; D perhaps matches TRBD2 (6 bases). The V end was cut by 4 bases, the J end by 3 bases, with 16 bases between. This CDR3 region has 15 residues. CDR1 MGHRA and CDR2 YSYEKL come from the germline V gene. CDR3 protein: CASSRLSGAYYEQYF. CDR3 coding DNA: TGCGCCAGCAGCCGACTATCGGGAGCTTACTACGAGCAGTACTTC.

V and J are TRBV12-3 or TRBV12-4 and TRBJ2-1; the match to TRBD1 covers 7 bases. V dropped 5 bases and J dropped 7; count of bases not matched to a gene: 5. This CDR3 region has 13 residues. CDR3 amino acids: CASSLTTGNEQFF. The DNA of the CDR3 is TGTGCCAGCAGTCTTACGACAGGGAATGAGCAGTTCTTC.

The chain recombines TRBV28 with TRBJ2-2, with TRBD1 matching 8 bases. The junction had 3 bases not matched to a gene; V was cut back by 6 bases and J by 6 bases. Germline V CDR1 and CDR2: MDHEN, SYDVKM. The CDR3 runs to 13 residues. The CDR3 spells CASRTQGAGELFF. CDR3 DNA: TGTGCCAGCAGGACACAGGGGGCCGGGGAGCTGTTTTTT.

The rearrangement uses TRBV2 and TRBJ2-3; weak D call: TRBD1 (7 bases). The germline gives CDR1 SNHLY, CDR2 FYNNEI. This CDR3 has 14 residues. V lost 5 bases to trimming and J lost 7 bases, with 16 bases between them. CDR3 nucleotides: TGTGCCAGCAGTTCCTGGACAGGAGGGAATACGCAGTATTTT. Protein product: CASSSWTGGNTQYF.

The chain employs TRBV29-1 and TRBJ2-1; a possible D gene is TRBD1 (5 bases). Trimming removed 8 bases from V and 4 bases from J, with 12 bases in between. From germline, CDR1 is SQVTM and CDR2 ANQGSEA. The CDR3 extends over 12 amino acids. The CDR3 bases are TGCAGCCCGACTCAGGGATACAATGAGCAGTTCTTC. Translation: CSPTQGYNEQFF.

The genes are TRBV5-1 and TRBJ2-5; 7 nucleotides match TRBD1. The CDR3 has 15 residues. Germline V gene lookup returns CDR1 SGHRS and CDR2 YFSETQ. Unmatched junction bases numbered 6, after V lost 3 bases and J lost 1 base. In nucleotides, the CDR3 is TGCGCCAGCAGCTACGGGACAGCCATCCAAGAGACCCAGTACTTC. Translated, it gives CASSYGTAIQETQYF.

The gene calls are TRBV6-1 and TRBJ2-5, with 7 positions matching TRBD1. V shed 3 bases and J 4 bases; nucleotides not matched to a gene: 5. The CDR3 is made up of 14 amino acids. CDR1 is MNHNS, CDR2 SASEGT, per germline. The CDR3 sequence: CASSDSGGGETQYF. The DNA of the CDR3 is TGTGCCAGCAGTGATTCAGGGGGTGGAGAGACCCAGTACTTC.